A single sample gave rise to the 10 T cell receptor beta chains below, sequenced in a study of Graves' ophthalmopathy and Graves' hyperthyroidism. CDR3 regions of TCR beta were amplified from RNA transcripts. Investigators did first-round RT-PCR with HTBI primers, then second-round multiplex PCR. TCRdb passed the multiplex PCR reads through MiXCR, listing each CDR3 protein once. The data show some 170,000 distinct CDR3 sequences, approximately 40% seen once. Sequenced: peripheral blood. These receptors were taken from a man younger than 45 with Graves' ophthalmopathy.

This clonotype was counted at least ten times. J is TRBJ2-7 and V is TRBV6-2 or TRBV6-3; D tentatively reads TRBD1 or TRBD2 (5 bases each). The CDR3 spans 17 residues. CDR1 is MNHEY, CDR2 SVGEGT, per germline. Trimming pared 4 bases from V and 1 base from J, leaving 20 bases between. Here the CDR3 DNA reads TGTGCCAGCAGTTCCGCCGCTGTAGGGGACCAGTCCTACGAGCAGTACTTC. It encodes CASSSAAVGDQSYEQYF.

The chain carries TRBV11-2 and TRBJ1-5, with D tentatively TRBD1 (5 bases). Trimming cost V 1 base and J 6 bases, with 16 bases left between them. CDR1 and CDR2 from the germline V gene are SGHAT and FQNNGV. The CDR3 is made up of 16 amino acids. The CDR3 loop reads CASSLGAGGARQPQHF. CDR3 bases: TGTGCCAGCAGCTTAGGAGCGGGTGGGGCTCGTCAGCCCCAGCATTTT. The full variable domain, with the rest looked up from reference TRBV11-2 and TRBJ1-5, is EAGVAQSPRYKIIEKRQSVAFWCNPISGHATLYWYQQILGQGPKLLIQFQNNGVVDDSQLPKDRFSAERLKGVDSTLKIQPAKLEDSAVYLCASSLGAGGARQPQHFGDGTRLSIL.

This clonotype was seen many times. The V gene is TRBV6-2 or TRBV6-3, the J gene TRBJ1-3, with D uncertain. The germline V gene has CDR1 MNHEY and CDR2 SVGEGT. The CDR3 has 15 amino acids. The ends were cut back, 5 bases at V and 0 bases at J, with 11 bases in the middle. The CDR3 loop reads CASSTPDGSGNTIYF. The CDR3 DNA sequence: TGTGCCAGCAGTACCCCCGACGGCTCTGGAAACACCATATATTTT.

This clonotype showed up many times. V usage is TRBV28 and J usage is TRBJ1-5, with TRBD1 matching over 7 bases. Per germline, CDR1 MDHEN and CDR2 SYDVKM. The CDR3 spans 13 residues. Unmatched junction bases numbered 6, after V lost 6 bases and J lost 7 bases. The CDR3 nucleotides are TGTGCCAGCAGCCAAGACAGGGTACAGCCCCAGCATTTT. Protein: CASSQDRVQPQHF.

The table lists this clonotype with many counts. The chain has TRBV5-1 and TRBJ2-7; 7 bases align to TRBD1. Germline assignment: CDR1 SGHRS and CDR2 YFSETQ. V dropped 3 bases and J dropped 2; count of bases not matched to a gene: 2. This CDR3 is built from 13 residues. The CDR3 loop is CASSWDSPYEQYF. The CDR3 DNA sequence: TGCGCCAGCAGCTGGGACAGTCCCTACGAGCAGTACTTC.

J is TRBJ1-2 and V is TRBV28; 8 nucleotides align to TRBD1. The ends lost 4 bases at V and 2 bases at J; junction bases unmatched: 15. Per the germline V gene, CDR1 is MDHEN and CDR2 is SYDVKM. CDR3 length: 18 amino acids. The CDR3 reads CASSSTGDRPSSNYGYTF. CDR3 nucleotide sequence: TGTGCCAGCAGTTCGACAGGGGACCGTCCGAGTTCAAACTATGGCTACACCTTC.

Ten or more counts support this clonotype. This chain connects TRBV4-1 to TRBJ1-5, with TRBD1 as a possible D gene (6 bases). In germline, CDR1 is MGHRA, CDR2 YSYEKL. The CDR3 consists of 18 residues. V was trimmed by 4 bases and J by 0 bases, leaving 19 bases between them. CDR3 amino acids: CASSRRTATDYSNQPQHF. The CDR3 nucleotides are TGCGCCAGCAGCCGGAGGACAGCAACTGATTATAGCAATCAGCCCCAGCATTTT.

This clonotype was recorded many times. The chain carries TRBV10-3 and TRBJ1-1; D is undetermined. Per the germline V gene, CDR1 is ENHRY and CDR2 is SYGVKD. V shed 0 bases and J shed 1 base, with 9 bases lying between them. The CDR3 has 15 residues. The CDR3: CAISESRQSNTEAFF. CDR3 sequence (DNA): TGTGCCATCAGTGAGTCGAGGCAGTCGAACACTGAAGCTTTCTTT.

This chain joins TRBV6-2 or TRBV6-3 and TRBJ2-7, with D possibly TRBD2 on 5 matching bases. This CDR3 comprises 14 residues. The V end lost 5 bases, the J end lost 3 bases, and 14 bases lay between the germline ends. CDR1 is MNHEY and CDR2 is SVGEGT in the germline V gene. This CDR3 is CASSVTSSGYEQYF. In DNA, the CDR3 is TGTGCCAGCAGTGTAACTAGTTCGGGCTACGAGCAGTACTTC.

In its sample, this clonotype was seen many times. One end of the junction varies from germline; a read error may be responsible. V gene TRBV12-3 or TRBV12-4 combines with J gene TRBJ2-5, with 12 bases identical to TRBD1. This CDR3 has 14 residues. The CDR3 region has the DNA TGTGTCAGCAGTTGGGACAGGGGGCAGGAGACCCAGTACTTC. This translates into CVSSWDRGQETQYF.